This T cell receptor (beta chain) was documented in a study of prognosis after radiotherapy for stage I lung cancer. This CDR3 is built from 14 residues. The germline V gene encodes CDR1 SGHAT and CDR2 FQNNGV. The J segment lost 4 bases and the V segment lost 3 bases, leaving 4 bases of the junction unmatched. Two-round multiplex PCR amplified TCR beta CDR3 from genomic DNA. Initially, in first-round PCR, primers specific to each TRBV and TRBJ gene were used. MiXCR was run by TCRdb on the multiplex PCR reads, yielding one entry per CDR3 protein. Of over 8,500 distinct CDR3 sequences in the sample, 62% were seen once.

The clonotype comes from a donor aged 50 or older with non-small cell lung cancer. The V and J genes are TRBV11-2 and TRBJ2-7; 9 bases line up with TRBD2. Specimen: PBMCs, collected before or after stereotactic body radiation therapy (not recorded which). The CDR3 DNA is TGTGCCAGCAGCTTCGGTAGCGGGAGTTACGAGCAGTACTTC. It encodes CASSFGSGSYEQYF. The full variable domain, with the rest looked up from reference TRBV11-2 and TRBJ2-7, is EAGVAQSPRYKIIEKRQSVAFWCNPISGHATLYWYQQILGQGPKLLIQFQNNGVVDDSQLPKDRFSAERLKGVDSTLKIQPAKLEDSAVYLCASSFGSGSYEQYFGPGTRLTVT.